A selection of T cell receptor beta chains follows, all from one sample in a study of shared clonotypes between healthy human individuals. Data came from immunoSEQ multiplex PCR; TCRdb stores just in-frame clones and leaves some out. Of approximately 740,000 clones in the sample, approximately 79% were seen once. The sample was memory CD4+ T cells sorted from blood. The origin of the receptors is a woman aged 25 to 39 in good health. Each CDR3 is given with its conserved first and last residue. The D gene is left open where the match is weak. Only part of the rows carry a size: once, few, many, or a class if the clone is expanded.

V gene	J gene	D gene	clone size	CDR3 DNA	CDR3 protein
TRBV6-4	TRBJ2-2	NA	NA	TGTGCCAGCCGACTTCGTGGGGATACCTTGAACACCGGGGAGCTGTTTTTT	CASRLRGDTLNTGELFF
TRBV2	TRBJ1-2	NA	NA	TGTGCCACCCGGAGGGGGTTTAACTATGGCTACACCTTC	CATRRGFNYGYTF
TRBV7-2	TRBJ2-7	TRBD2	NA	TGTGCCAGCAGCGTCGGGACTAGCGGGCCGGCAGAGCAGTACTTC	CASSVGTSGPAEQYF
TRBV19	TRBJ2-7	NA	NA	TGTGCCAGTTCGCAGGGCGGCTACGAGCAGTACTTC	CASSQGGYEQYF
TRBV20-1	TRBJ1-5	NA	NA	TGCAGTGCTAGAAACGGTCAGCCCCAGCATTTT	CSARNGQPQHF
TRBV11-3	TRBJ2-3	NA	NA	TGTGCCAGCACCTCAAGGGGTGTAGGGAGGACCGGGATAGCGACGCAGTATTTT	CASTSRGVGRTGIATQYF
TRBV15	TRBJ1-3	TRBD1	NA	TGTGCCACCAGCAGAGATCGGACAGGAGGAAACACCATATATTTT	CATSRDRTGGNTIYF
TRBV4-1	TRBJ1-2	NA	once	TGCGCCAGCAGCCAAGAAGGGAGCTCGGGAGGCTACACCTTC	CASSQEGSSGGYTF
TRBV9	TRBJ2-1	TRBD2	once	TGTGCCAGCAGCGTAGCCGGGGGACTAGCAGGAAGGGTTTACAATGAGCAGTTCTTC	CASSVAGGLAGRVYNEQFF
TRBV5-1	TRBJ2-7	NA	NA	TGCGCCAGCAAGGATCCAGGGCGGTACGAGCAGTACTTC	CASKDPGRYEQYF
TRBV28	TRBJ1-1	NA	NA	TGTGCCAGCAGTTTGCCCGGGACAAAGAACACTGAAGCTTTCTTT	CASSLPGTKNTEAFF
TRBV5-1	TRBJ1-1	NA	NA	TGCGCCAGCAGCTTGCTTACCGGGACACCGAACACTGAAGCTTTCTTT	CASSLLTGTPNTEAFF
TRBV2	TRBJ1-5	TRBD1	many	TGTGCCAGCAGGGAGACAGGGCGTCAGCCCCAGCATTTT	CASRETGRQPQHF
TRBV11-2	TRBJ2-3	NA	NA	TGTGCCAGCAGCTTAGGACGGGGACGGGGCCACCACACAGATACGCAGTATTTT	CASSLGRGRGHHTDTQYF
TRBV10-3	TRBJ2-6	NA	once	TGTGCCATCAGTCCCCAGGGGTATGGGGCCAACGTCCTGACTTTC	CAISPQGYGANVLTF
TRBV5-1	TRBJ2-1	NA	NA	TGCGCCAGCAGCCCGGGGGCGAGCGGAAGATCCTACAATGAGCAGTTCTTC	CASSPGASGRSYNEQFF
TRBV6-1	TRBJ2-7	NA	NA	TGTGCCAGCACCCCCCCTAGCAACCCATACGAGCAGTACTTC	CASTPPSNPYEQYF